This T cell receptor beta chain was retrieved from a study of cytomegalovirus exposure and HLA in healthy donors (dated by TCRdb to the late 2010s). Regarding the complete study: In an earlier analysis of about 560 of the donors, around 300 Gb of sequence data and 117 million unique TCR beta sequences from some 170 million T cells were reported. Both class I and class II loci were covered by HLA typing, at four-digit resolution. Of the roughly 430 genotyped donors, 65% to 90% fell in the genetic ancestry cluster associated with self-reported Caucasian donors. In a later genetic analysis, genome-wide SNP genotypes for 398 of the 666 donors were used, and that subset was treated as a discovery cohort. In an earlier analysis of over 550 of the donors, high-throughput TCR beta sequencing was used to judge whether each TCR beta V gene segment behaved as functional or pseudogenic. High-throughput TCR immunosequencing, statistical association of individual TCRs with disease status, and machine learning were combined to predict cytomegalovirus infection status. Every discovery cohort repertoire had been produced on one sequencing platform. Among some 400 genotyped donors of the cohort, an average of approximately 240,000 unique TCR beta nucleotide sequences were sequenced per donor, 15% to 20% of them non-productive. The later analysis used no new phenotypic data to find candidate immune exposures, relying instead on TCR beta sequences and their occurrence across donors. A later analysis re-examined previously published TCR beta repertoires from 610 or so donors and added high-resolution HLA genotyping to investigate patterns of TCR occurrence. Along with the approximately 650-subject first cohort, a separate validation cohort of about 110 different subjects was used. An early release covering roughly 600 HLA-typed donors comprised approximately 290 gigabases of sequencing data and 65 million to 100 million unique TCR sequences. Donor age, sex, ethnicity and CMV serostatus were compiled together with the repertoire data. Because of strong linkage in the cohort, four or five DR-DQ haplotypes were treated as single units for association and clustering. The study profiled the T cell repertoires of 500 to 800 subjects by immunosequencing and related them to cytomegalovirus serostatus. The aim of the study was to test whether cataloging public T cell receptors could identify signatures of past pathogen exposure. Typing coverage differed by locus: A, B, C, DRB1 and DQB1 were typed in roughly 620-630 donors, DQA1 in around 500, DPA1 in some 610, and DPB1 in approximately 450. Overall study results and their limits: A total of fewer than 200 TCR beta chains were listed by the study as associated with cytomegalovirus. A group of highly shared sequence variants was considered likely to be a technical artifact of the sequencing pipeline. While some public TCRs were present in many individuals, most TCR sequences turned up only very rarely across donors. In a later analysis, HLA-associated TCR beta chains were found to be more clonally expanded and to have lower generation probabilities than equally common non-associated chains. The authors suggested that the approach could potentially be generalized to other disease states and immunological phenotypes. Sequencing depth was assumed to be roughly uniform across donors in the presence/absence analyses, though that assumption may not hold. Because HLA typing was unavailable for some donors at each locus, only the typed subset was used in association tests. A later analysis reported that several top co-occurrence clusters appeared linked to parvovirus B19, influenza, CMV and Epstein-Barr virus. Only TCR beta chains were sequenced in this cohort, and the absence of alpha or paired-chain data limited detectable features. A later genetic analysis associated a missense DCLRE1C variant with V-gene and J-gene trimming of TCR beta chains, and an independent cohort replicated the association. CMV serostatus was the only immune exposure information available for the cohort. Because counts were too low, under 20 rarely observed V segments, including chromosome 9 orphons, were left out of the earlier analysis of 587 of the donors. Correlated functional status among segregating V segments might be attributable to linkage disequilibrium, but an unknown experimental factor could not be ruled out. According to a later analysis, TCR association rates differed among HLA loci, with DRB1 alleles showing the most associated TCRs and HLA-C alleles showing the fewest. A further reported finding was that TCR beta sequences accurately predicted the HLA-A and HLA-B alleles for most subjects in the first cohort. Assigning TCR associations to individual alleles was difficult when HLA alleles, especially DR and DQ, strongly co-occurred. A later analysis associated 16,951 TCR beta sequences with specific HLA alleles at a false discovery rate of 0.05. Cytomegalovirus status was reported to be diagnosed by the classifier with high specificity and sensitivity in both the original and validation cohorts. An earlier analysis of around 540 of the donors showed that most TCR beta V segments appeared in productive rearrangements either about 87% or about 30% of the time, which broadly matched IMGT annotations. According to a later analysis, most CMV-associated TCR beta chains appeared to be HLA-restricted, and the HLA associations seemed to be driven largely by CMV exposure. Because the 87-base-pair reads could not distinguish some IMGT-functional V segments, including TRBV6-2 and TRBV6-3, those segments were excluded. A later genetic analysis reported fewer N-insertions in productive TCRs among donors in an Asian-associated ancestry cluster than the roughly 700-donor mean. In vitro tests confirmed that a few of the cytomegalovirus-associated TCR beta chains recognize cytomegalovirus antigens.

Measured from the cysteine to the phenylalanine, the CDR3 is 13 residues long. The only DNA kept is the CDR3, 39 bases in frame from the first base. V gives up 5 bases and J gives up 6 bases, and the segment between their germline ends measures 13 bases. Based on the germline V gene, the CDR1 and CDR2 sequences are SGHVS and FQNEAQ. The cohort was made up of hundreds of healthy bone marrow donors. At the time of sampling, every cohort member was nominally healthy, though immune exposures that went unrecorded were likely present. The donor tested CMV seropositive and was one of the 289 seropositive cohort members. Every donor gave a peripheral blood sample, and the peripheral blood mononuclear cells from that sample were used for TCR beta sequencing. The Qiagen DNeasy Blood Extraction Kit was used to extract genomic DNA from the blood cell samples. The protocol used for the library was the immunoSEQ multiplex PCR assay. For the multiplex PCR, a mixture combining 60 forward primers for TCR Vbeta segments and 13 reverse primers for TCR Jbeta segments was used. A multiplex PCR assay on genomic DNA amplified the CDR3 region of rearranged TCR beta genes. Amplified TCR beta libraries were sequenced as 87-base-pair reads on the Illumina HiSeq System. The published analysis was carried out like this. A later analysis counted some 80 million unique TCR beta chains across the 700 or so repertoires, and some 11 million of these chains were shared by at least two donors. A nearest-neighbor algorithm error-corrected the raw reads and collapsed the reads into unique sequences, merging closely related sequences to remove PCR and sequencing errors. To assign V, D and J gene segments, CDR3 sequences were aligned to IMGT reference sequences. For a sequence to be retained, at least a six-nucleotide match to both a V gene segment and a J gene segment was required. Rearrangements were classified as productive when the CDR3 lacked stop codons and remained in frame with V and J, and all other rearrangements were classified as non-productive. CDR3 was defined according to IMGT convention as the region running from the second conserved V-encoded cysteine to the conserved J-encoded phenylalanine. The earlier analysis of some 600 of the donors excluded sequences that lacked an unambiguous match to a single V gene segment. An earlier analysis of approximately 590 of the donors called V segments functional above 56.7% productive rearrangements and segregating when the between-donor standard deviation exceeded 5%. A statistical classification framework was built for diagnosing cytomegalovirus status from the catalog of TCR beta chain sequences. In a later analysis, V and J genes were assigned by comparing TCR nucleotide sequences against IMGT/GENE-DB human TR gene sequences. A later analysis assigned CDR3 sequences and most-parsimonious VDJ recombination scenarios with the TCRdist pipeline. In a later analysis, each TCR beta chain was defined by its CDR3 amino acid sequence together with its V-gene family, and reads without a unique V-gene family were excluded. A later analysis removed 592 highly shared, low-generation-probability nucleotide sequences to deal with suspected cross-contamination and a sequencing artifact. For each public chain, a later analysis derived a clonal expansion index from normalized ranks of inferred template counts within each repertoire. In a later analysis, generation probabilities were computed with a VDJ recombination model fitted to out-of-frame rearrangements, and the resulting probabilities were checked against IGoR. In a later analysis, TCR-TCR, TCR-HLA and TCR-CMV co-occurrence was scored with hypergeometric tests, and a repertoire-size bias correction was applied to TCR pairs. In a later analysis, false discovery rates were estimated by permuting HLA or CMV assignments 20 times. In a later analysis, co-occurring TCRs were grouped with DBSCAN, and TCRdist sequence similarity was added when clustering was performed within HLA-allele-positive subsets. Co-occurrence clustering excluded repertoires with fewer than 30,000 or more than 120,000 public chains, plus five with anomalous nucleotide sharing. TCRdb holds this immuneACCESS table with in-frame rearrangements only. Some clones are missing; in checked studies, unresolved V genes explain under half, and the rest has no known cause. V, J and clone size are those of that table, while D and trimming were read from the DNA. The sample table lists about 150,000 clones, roughly three quarters of them with a count of one. The leading ten clones occupy approximately 8% of the sample.

About this clone: It lacks a known antigen. Base qualities are not recorded, but no much larger clone differs from it by a single base.

The sequence joins TRBV7-8 to TRBJ1-1; the best D guess is TRBD1, with 6 bases matching. This clonotype originated in a man in his thirties or forties in good health and CMV-seropositive. The source material was PBMCs. The CDR3 region reads CASSGFRGAEAFF. Here is the DNA: TGTGCCAGCAGCGGGTTCAGGGGAGCTGAAGCTTTCTTT.